This T cell receptor (beta chain) was documented in a study of radiation and T cells in renal cell carcinoma. Findings and limits, study-wide: No pretreatment tumor biopsies were available for baseline clonotypes. From baseline, blood top tumor clonotypes peaked at 2 weeks post-radiation.

Method: immunoSEQ multiplex PCR; TCRdb's copy keeps in-frame clones and lacks some. The data show tens of thousands of clones, with around 78% seen just once and over 6% held by the top ten. Time point reported: blood 2 weeks post-SBRT. Treatment defined: 15 Gy SBRT to primary tumor, nephrectomy 4 weeks later. Radiation-treated patients gave blood at baseline, week 2 and week 4. This renal cell carcinoma was of the clear cell type. In regard to this clone: Antigen specificity is unknown.

The receptor was isolated from a man in his sixties with renal cell carcinoma. The starting material was blood, obtained from a patient whose treatment included radiotherapy and nephrectomy.

The DNA of the CDR3 is TGTGCCAGCAGTGGACAGATGAACACTGAAGCTTTCTTT. Translation gives CASSGQMNTEAFF. This chain connects TRBV2 to TRBJ1-1; TRBD1 is a possible D gene (5 bases). Trimming shortened V by 4 bases and J by 0 bases, and 6 bases separated the two germline ends. Germline values: CDR1 SNHLY, CDR2 FYNNEI. The CDR3 runs 13 residues.